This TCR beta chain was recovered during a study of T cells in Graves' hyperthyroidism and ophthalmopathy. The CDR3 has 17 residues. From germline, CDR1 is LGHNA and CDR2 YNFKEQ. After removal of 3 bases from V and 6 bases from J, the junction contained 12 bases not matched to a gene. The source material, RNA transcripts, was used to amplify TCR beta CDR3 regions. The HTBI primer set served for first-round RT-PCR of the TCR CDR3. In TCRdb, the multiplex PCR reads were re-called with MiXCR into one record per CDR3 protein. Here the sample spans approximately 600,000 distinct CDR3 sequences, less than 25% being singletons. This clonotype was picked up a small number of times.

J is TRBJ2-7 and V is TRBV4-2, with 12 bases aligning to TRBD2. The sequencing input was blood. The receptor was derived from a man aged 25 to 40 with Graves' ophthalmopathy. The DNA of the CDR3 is TGTGCCAGCAGCCAGACTACCCGGACTAGCGGGACGGGCGAGCAGTACTTC. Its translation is CASSQTTRTSGTGEQYF.